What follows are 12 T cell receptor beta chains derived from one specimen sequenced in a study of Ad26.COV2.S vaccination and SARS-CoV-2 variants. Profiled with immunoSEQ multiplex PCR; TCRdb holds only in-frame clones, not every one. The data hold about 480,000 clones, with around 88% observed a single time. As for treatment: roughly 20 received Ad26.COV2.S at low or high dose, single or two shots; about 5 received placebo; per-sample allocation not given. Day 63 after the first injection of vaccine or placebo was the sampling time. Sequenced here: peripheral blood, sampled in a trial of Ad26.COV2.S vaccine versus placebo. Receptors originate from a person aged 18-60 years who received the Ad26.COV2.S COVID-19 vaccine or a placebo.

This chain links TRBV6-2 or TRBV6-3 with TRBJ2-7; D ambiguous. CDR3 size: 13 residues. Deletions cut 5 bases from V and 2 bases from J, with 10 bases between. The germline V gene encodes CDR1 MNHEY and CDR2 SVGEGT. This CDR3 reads CASSRDGTYEQYF. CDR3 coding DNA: TGTGCCAGCAGTCGCGACGGAACCTACGAGCAGTACTTC.

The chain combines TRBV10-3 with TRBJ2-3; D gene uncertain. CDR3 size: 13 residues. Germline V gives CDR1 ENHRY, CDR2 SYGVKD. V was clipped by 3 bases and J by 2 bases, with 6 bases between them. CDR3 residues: CAISDGYTDTQYF. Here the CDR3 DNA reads TGTGCCATCAGTGACGGCTACACAGATACGCAGTATTTT.

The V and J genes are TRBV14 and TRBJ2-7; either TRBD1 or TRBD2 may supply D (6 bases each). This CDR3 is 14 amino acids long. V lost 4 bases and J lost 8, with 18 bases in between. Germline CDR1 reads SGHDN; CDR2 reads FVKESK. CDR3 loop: CASSPLGGGWKQYF. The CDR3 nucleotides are TGTGCCAGCAGCCCCTTAGGAGGGGGGTGGAAGCAGTACTTC.

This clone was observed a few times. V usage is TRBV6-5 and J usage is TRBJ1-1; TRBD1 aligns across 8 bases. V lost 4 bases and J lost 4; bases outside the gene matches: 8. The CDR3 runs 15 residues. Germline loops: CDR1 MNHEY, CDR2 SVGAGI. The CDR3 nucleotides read TGTGCCAGCAGTTCGACAGGGGTTTGGGGCACTGAAGCTTTCTTT. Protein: CASSSTGVWGTEAFF.

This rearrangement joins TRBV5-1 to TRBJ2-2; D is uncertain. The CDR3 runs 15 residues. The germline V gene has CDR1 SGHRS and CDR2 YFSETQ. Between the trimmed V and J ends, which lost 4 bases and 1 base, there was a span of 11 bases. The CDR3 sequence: CASSPRGRNTGELFF. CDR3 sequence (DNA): TGCGCCAGCAGCCCCCGAGGACGGAACACCGGGGAGCTGTTTTTT. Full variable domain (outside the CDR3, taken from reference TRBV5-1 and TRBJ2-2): KAGVTQTPRYLIKTRGQQVTLSCSPISGHRSVSWYQQTPGQGLQFLFEYFSETQRNKGNFPGRFSGRQFSNSRSEMNVSTLELGDSALYLCASSPRGRNTGELFFGEGSRLTVL.

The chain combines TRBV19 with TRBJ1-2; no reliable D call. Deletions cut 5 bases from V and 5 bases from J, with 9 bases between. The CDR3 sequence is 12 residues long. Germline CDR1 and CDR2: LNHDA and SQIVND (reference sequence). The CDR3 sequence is CASSPLLYGYTF. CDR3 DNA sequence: TGTGCCAGTAGTCCACTTCTATATGGCTACACCTTC.

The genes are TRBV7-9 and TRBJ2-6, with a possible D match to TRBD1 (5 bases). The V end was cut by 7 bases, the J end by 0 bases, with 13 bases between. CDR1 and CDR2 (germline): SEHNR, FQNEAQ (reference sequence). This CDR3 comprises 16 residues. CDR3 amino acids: CASNARATSGANVLTF. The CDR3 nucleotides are TGTGCCAGCAACGCCAGGGCGACCTCTGGGGCCAACGTCCTGACTTTC.

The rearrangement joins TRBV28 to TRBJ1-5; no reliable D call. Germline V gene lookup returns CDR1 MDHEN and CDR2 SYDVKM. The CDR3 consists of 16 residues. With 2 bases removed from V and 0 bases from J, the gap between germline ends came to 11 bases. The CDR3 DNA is TGTGCCAGCAGTTTAGGAGCAGGACTTAGCAATCAGCCCCAGCATTTT. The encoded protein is CASSLGAGLSNQPQHF.

The CDR3 bases are TGTGCCAGCAGCCCCACCCCCACACCAGGAGAGACCCAGTACTTC. Its protein is CASSPTPTPGETQYF. The chain combines TRBV6-2 or TRBV6-3 with TRBJ2-5; unclear D gene. CDR1 is MNHEY, CDR2 SVGEGT, per germline. This CDR3 has 15 residues. Trimming removed 6 bases from V and 4 bases from J, with 18 bases in between.

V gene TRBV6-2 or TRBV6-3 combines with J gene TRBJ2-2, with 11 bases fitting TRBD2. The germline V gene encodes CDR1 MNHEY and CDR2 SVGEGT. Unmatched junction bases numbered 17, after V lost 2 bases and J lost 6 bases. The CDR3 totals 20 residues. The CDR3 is CASSYPIEASVAGGAGELFF. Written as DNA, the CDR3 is TGTGCCAGCAGTTACCCTATCGAGGCATCGGTAGCGGGAGGGGCCGGGGAGCTGTTTTTT.

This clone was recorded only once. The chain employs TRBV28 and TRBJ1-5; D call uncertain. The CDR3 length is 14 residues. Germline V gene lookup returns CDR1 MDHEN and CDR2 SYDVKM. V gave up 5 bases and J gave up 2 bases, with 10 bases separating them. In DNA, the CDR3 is TGTGCCAGCAGTCAAGTGGGAGGCAATCAGCCCCAGCATTTT. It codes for CASSQVGGNQPQHF.

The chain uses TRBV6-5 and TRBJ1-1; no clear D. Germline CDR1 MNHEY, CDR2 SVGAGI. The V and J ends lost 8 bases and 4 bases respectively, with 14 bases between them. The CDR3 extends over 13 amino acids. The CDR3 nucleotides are TGTGCCAGCGGTCCGGTAACTTTCACTGAAGCTTTCTTT. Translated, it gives CASGPVTFTEAFF.